Below, one TCR beta chain is given with its context. Clones were sequenced by immunoSEQ multiplex PCR, and TCRdb holds only the in-frame ones, with some missing. The sample lists about 340,000 clones, 85% to 90% seen once, with more than 5.5% in the top ten. This sample is drawn from a study of blood T cell repertoires in COVID-19. Study-level information: Collection of acute and convalescent COVID-19 samples took place in the United States, Italy and Spain. T cells, B-cell-depleted T cells, or PBMCs supplied cDNA or gDNA.

Germline V gives CDR1 LGHNT, CDR2 FRNRAP. Trimming left V 1 base short and J 4 bases short, with 13 bases between. The CDR3 is made up of 15 amino acids. V usage is TRBV12-5 and J usage is TRBJ1-2; D may be TRBD1 (5 bases). Sequenced: peripheral blood. This receptor was obtained from a woman aged 70 to 79 with COVID-19, enrolled during active disease. In DNA form, the CDR3 reads TGTGCTAGTGGTTTGGCCGGGACTGCCGGCTATGGCTACACCTTC. Translated: CASGLAGTAGYGYTF.